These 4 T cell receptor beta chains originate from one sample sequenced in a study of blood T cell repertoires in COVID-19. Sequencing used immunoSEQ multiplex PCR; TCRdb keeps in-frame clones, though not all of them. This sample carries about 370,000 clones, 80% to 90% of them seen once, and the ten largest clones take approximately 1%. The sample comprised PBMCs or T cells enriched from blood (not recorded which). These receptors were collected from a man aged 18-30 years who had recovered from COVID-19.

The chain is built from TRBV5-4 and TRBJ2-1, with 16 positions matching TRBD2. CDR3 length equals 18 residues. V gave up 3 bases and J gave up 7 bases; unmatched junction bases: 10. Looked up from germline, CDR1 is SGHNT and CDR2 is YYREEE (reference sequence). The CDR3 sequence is CASSSDRGTSGGANEQFF. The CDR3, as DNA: TGTGCCAGCAGCTCAGACCGAGGGACTAGCGGGGGGGCGAATGAGCAGTTCTTC.

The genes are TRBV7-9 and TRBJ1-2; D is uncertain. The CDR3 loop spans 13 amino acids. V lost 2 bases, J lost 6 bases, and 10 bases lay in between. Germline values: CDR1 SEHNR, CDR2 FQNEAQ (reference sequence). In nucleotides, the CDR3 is TGTGCCAGCAGCTTAACCTGGGCAGATGGCTACACCTTC. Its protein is CASSLTWADGYTF.

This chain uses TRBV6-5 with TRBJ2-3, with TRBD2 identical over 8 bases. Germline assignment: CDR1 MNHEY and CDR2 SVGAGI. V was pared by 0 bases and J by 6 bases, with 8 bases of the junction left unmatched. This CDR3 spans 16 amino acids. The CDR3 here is CASSYSFLSGGDTQYF. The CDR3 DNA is TGTGCCAGCAGTTACTCGTTTCTCAGCGGGGGCGATACGCAGTATTTT.

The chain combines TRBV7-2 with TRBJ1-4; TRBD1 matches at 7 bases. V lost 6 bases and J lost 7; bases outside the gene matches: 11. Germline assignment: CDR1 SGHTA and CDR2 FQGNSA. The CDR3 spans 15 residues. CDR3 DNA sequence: TGTGCCAGCAGTCGACAGGGCTTTAGGGGTGAAAAACTGTTTTTT. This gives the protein CASSRQGFRGEKLFF.